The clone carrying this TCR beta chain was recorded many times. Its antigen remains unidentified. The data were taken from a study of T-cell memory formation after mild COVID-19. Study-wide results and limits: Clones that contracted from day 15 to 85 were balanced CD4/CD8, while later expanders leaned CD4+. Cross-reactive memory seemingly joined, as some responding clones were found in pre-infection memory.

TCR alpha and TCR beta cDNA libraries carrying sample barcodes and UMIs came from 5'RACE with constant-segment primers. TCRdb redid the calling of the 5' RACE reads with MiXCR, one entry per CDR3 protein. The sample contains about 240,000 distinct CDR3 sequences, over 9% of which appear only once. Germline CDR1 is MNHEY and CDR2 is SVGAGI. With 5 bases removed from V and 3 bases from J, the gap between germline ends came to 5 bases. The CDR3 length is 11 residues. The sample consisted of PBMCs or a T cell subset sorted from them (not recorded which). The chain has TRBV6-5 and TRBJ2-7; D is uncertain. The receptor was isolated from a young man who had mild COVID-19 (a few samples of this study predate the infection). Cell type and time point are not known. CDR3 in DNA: TGTGCCAGCAGTACCGACTACGAGCAGTACGTC. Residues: CASSTDYEQYV.